This entry lists 17 T cell receptor beta chains sequenced from one sample in a study of blood T cell repertoires in COVID-19. TCRdb's copy holds only in-frame clones and misses some; the assay was immunoSEQ multiplex PCR. The sample consists of roughly 300,000 clones, under 95% of them appearing once. The sample taken for sequencing was PBMCs or T cells enriched from blood (not recorded which). The receptor source for this set is a woman aged 35 to 49 with acute COVID-19.

The chain is built from TRBV20-1 and TRBJ2-5; tentative D call: TRBD2 (5 bases). V was cut by 3 bases and J by 5 bases, with 16 bases left in between. CDR3 length: 14 residues. Germline V gives CDR1 DFQATT, CDR2 SNEGSKA (reference sequence). The CDR3 sequence is CSASEGQARETQYF. CDR3 nucleotide sequence: TGCAGTGCTAGTGAGGGCCAGGCACGGGAGACCCAGTACTTC.

J is TRBJ2-1 and V is TRBV14; 15 positions agree with TRBD2. The length of the CDR3 is 17 residues. The ends lost 2 bases at V and 9 bases at J; junction bases unmatched: 8. CDR1 is SGHDN and CDR2 is FVKESK in the germline V gene. In nucleotides, the CDR3 is TGTGCCAGCAGCCAACTTGGACTAGCGGGGGGGCCGAGTGAGCAGTTCTTC. This gives the protein CASSQLGLAGGPSEQFF. The full variable domain, completed using reference TRBV14 and TRBJ2-1, is EAGVTQFPSHSVIEKGQTVTLRCDPISGHDNLYWYRRVMGKEIKFLLHFVKESKQDESGMPNNRFLAERTGGTYSTLKVQPAELEDSGVYFCASSQLGLAGGPSEQFFGPGTRLTVL.

This CDR3 is CASSYRRQGSYGYTF. CDR3 DNA sequence: TGTGCCAGCAGTTATAGGAGACAGGGAAGCTATGGCTACACCTTC. J is TRBJ1-2 and V is TRBV6-6; 7 bases are shared with TRBD1. Germline CDR1 reads MNHNY; CDR2 reads SVGAGI (reference sequence). Trimming removed 3 bases from V and 4 bases from J; junction bases left unmatched: 8. This CDR3 is 15 amino acids long.

The chain links TRBV7-9 to TRBJ2-2; TRBD1 agrees at 7 bases. The CDR3 is 14 amino acids. Germline V CDR1 and CDR2: SEHNR, FQNEAQ (reference sequence). J was trimmed by 6 bases and V by 5 bases; bases with no gene match: 6. The CDR3 is CASSMTGTAGELFF. The CDR3 DNA follows: TGTGCCAGCAGCATGACAGGGACGGCCGGGGAGCTGTTTTTT.

V and J are TRBV12-3 or TRBV12-4 and TRBJ1-5; D is uncertain. The CDR3 loop spans 12 amino acids. Trimming removed 6 bases at V and 5 bases at J, with 8 bases between. The CDR3 sequence is CASRHTDQPQHF. The CDR3 DNA reads as TGTGCCAGCAGACACACAGATCAGCCCCAGCATTTT.

The chain is built from TRBV25-1 and TRBJ2-7; a weak D match, TRBD1 (6 bases). Germline CDR1 is MGHDK and CDR2 is SYGVNS. Between the trimmed V and J ends, which lost 5 bases and 4 bases, there was a span of 18 bases. The CDR3 sequence is 15 residues long. The chain's CDR3 is CASSSTGQGFYEQYF. In DNA, the CDR3 is TGTGCCAGCAGTTCAACGGGACAAGGTTTTTACGAGCAGTACTTC.

The chain has TRBV6-2 or TRBV6-3 and TRBJ1-1; TRBD1 aligns across 10 bases. J gave up 5 bases and V 4 bases, and 7 bases lay outside the gene matches. Germline V gene sequence: CDR1 MNHEY, CDR2 SVGEGT. This CDR3 has 15 amino acids. CDR3 protein: CASSSMRTGGTEAFF. The CDR3 nucleotides read TGTGCCAGCAGTTCGATGCGGACAGGGGGTACTGAAGCTTTCTTT.

V is TRBV4-1 and J is TRBJ1-1; weak D call: TRBD1 (6 bases). Looked up from germline, CDR1 is MGHRA and CDR2 is YSYEKL. V was shortened by 2 bases and J by 9 bases, with 16 bases between the two germline ends. The CDR3 totals 14 residues. The CDR3 DNA follows: TGCGCCAGCAGCCAACTAATAGGACAGACCCAAGCTTTCTTT. Its protein product is CASSQLIGQTQAFF.

This chain uses TRBV5-1 with TRBJ2-1; 9 nucleotides line up with TRBD2. CDR3 length equals 17 residues. In germline, CDR1 is SGHRS, CDR2 YFSETQ. V shed 4 bases, J shed 4 bases, and the junction held 12 bases outside the gene matches. The CDR3 spells CASSPPVGTSSYNEQFF. The CDR3, as DNA: TGCGCCAGCAGCCCCCCAGTGGGGACTAGCAGTTACAATGAGCAGTTCTTC.

This chain connects TRBV2 to TRBJ2-7; 7 nucleotides align to TRBD1. Looked up from germline, CDR1 is SNHLY and CDR2 is FYNNEI. V lost 5 bases, J lost 6 bases, and 10 bases stayed unmatched. CDR3 size: 14 residues. The CDR3 loop reads CASSRQGISGEQYF. The CDR3 nucleotides read TGTGCCAGCAGTCGACAGGGAATATCGGGCGAGCAGTACTTC.

The chain combines TRBV12-3 or TRBV12-4 with TRBJ2-6; D gene ambiguous. The ends were cut back, 6 bases at V and 0 bases at J, with 3 bases in the middle. CDR3 length: 13 residues. Here the CDR3 reads CASRYSGANVLTF. The DNA for the CDR3 is TGTGCCAGCAGGTACTCTGGGGCCAACGTCCTGACTTTC.

This chain joins TRBV18 and TRBJ2-3; 12 bases match TRBD2. Germline V gene lookup returns CDR1 KGHSH and CDR2 LQKENI. The CDR3 is 16 amino acids. V gave up 3 bases and J gave up 4 bases; unmatched junction bases: 5. The CDR3 is CASSPGLAGWADTQYF. CDR3 sequence (DNA): TGTGCCAGCTCACCTGGACTAGCGGGATGGGCAGATACGCAGTATTTT.

The rearrangement uses TRBV2 and TRBJ1-4, with TRBD1 matching 12 bases. The germline gives CDR1 SNHLY, CDR2 FYNNEI. CDR3 length: 16 residues. The junction had 7 bases not matched to a gene; V was cut back by 7 bases and J by 4 bases. The CDR3 DNA reads TGTGCCAGCAAAATGGGACAGGGGGCCCGTAATGAAAAACTGTTTTTT. Its translation is CASKMGQGARNEKLFF.

The chain has TRBV2 and TRBJ1-5; D ambiguous. Germline V gene lookup returns CDR1 SNHLY and CDR2 FYNNEI. V gave up 3 bases and J gave up 0 bases, with 6 bases separating them. The CDR3 spans 14 residues. The CDR3 reads CASSERYSNQPQHF. The CDR3 nucleotides are TGTGCCAGCAGTGAGAGATATAGCAATCAGCCCCAGCATTTT.

The chain recombines TRBV4-1 with TRBJ1-2; D is unresolved. There are 17 residues in the CDR3. The V end lost 0 bases, the J end lost 0 bases, and 14 bases lay between the germline ends. In germline, CDR1 is MGHRA, CDR2 YSYEKL. The CDR3 protein is CASSQDFGQRANYGYTF. CDR3 nucleotides: TGCGCCAGCAGCCAAGATTTTGGGCAGAGAGCTAACTATGGCTACACCTTC.

This clone showed up just once. J is TRBJ2-1 and V is TRBV10-1; 10 positions match TRBD2. Trimming at V came to 8 bases and at J to 5 bases, leaving 12 bases not matched to a gene. From germline, CDR1 is WNHNN and CDR2 SYGVQD (reference sequence). This CDR3 spans 16 amino acids. CDR3 bases: TGCGCCAGCGGAGACACCGGGACTAGCGAGGACAATGAGCAGTTCTTC. It encodes CASGDTGTSEDNEQFF.

V and J are TRBV24-1 and TRBJ2-3, with TRBD1 matching over 9 bases. J was trimmed by 3 bases and V by 4 bases; bases with no gene match: 4. Looked up from germline, CDR1 is KGHDR and CDR2 is SFDVKD. The CDR3 runs to 15 residues. The CDR3 region is CATSDNRGRTDTQYF. The CDR3 nucleotides are TGTGCCACCAGTGACAACAGGGGGCGGACAGATACGCAGTATTTT.